This T cell receptor beta chain was identified during a study of pediatric ulcerative colitis. Concerning this clone: The antigen is unknown.

The assay was run at survey level. Profiled with immunoSEQ multiplex PCR; TCRdb holds only in-frame clones, not every one. The table shows about 60,000 clones, with 87% occurring only once. Overall study results and limits: Substantially fewer templates came from a couple of patients' blood samples.

The CDR3 length is 14 residues. Trimming took 6 bases from V and 10 from J, leaving 16 bases between them. Germline CDR1 is LGHNT and CDR2 is FRNRAP. The receptor's source is a boy aged 10-17 years who was a control in a study of pediatric ulcerative colitis. The sample consisted of blood. The rearrangement joins TRBV12-5 to TRBJ1-6; D gene unclear. The DNA for the CDR3 is TGTGCTAGTGGCTATTGGTCCCAGTCCTCACCCCTCCACTTT. Translated, it gives CASGYWSQSSPLHF.